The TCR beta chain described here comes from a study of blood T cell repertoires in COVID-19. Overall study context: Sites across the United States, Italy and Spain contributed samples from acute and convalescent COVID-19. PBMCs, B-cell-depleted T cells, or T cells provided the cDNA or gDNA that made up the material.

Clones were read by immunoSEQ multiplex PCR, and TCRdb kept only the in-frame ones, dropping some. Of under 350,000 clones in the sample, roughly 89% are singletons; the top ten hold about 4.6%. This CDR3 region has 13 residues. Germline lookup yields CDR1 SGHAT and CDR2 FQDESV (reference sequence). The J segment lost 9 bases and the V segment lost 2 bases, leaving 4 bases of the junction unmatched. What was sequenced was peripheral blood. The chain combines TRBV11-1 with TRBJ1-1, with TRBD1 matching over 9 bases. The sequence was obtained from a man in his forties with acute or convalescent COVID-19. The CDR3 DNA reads TGTGCCAGCAGCTTAAGACAGGGGGGGCAAGCTTTCTTT. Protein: CASSLRQGGQAFF.